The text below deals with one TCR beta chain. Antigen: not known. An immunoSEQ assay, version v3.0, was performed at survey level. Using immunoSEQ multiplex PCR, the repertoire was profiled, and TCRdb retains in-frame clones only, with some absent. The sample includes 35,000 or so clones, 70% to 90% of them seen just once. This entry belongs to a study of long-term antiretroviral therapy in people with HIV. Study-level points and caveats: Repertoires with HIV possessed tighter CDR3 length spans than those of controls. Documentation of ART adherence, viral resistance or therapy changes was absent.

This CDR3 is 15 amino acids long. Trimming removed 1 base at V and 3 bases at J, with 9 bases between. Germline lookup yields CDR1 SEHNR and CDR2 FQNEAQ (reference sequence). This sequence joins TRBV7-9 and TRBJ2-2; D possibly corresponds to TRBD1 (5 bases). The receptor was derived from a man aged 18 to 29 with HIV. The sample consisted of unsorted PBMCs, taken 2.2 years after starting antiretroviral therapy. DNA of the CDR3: TGTGCCAGCAGCTTAGTTCAGGGCGACACCGGGGAGCTGTTTTTT. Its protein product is CASSLVQGDTGELFF.